This T cell receptor beta chain was observed in a study of Graves' ophthalmopathy and Graves' hyperthyroidism. There are many counts of this clonotype. Its target is not known. RNA transcripts served as template for amplifying TCR beta CDR3 sequences. RT-PCR with HTBI primers came first, then second-round multiplex PCR. Via MiXCR, TCRdb re-called the multiplex PCR reads, giving one row per CDR3 protein. The repertoire holds some 520,000 distinct CDR3 sequences, with 14% as singletons. General study findings and limits: The 13-signature model separated ophthalmopathy from stable hyperthyroidism at almost 90% sensitivity and around 81% specificity.

The CDR3 is 14 amino acids. Germline V CDR1 and CDR2: KGHDR, SFDVKD. The germline V and J ends were trimmed by 10 bases and 0 bases, with 12 bases remaining between them. The chain uses TRBV24-1 and TRBJ1-5; no reliable D call. The TCR comes from a woman aged 30 to 39 with Graves' ophthalmopathy. Sequencing input: blood. The CDR3: CATSKDYSNQPQHF. CDR3 bases: TGTGCCACGTCCAAAGATTATAGCAATCAGCCCCAGCATTTT.